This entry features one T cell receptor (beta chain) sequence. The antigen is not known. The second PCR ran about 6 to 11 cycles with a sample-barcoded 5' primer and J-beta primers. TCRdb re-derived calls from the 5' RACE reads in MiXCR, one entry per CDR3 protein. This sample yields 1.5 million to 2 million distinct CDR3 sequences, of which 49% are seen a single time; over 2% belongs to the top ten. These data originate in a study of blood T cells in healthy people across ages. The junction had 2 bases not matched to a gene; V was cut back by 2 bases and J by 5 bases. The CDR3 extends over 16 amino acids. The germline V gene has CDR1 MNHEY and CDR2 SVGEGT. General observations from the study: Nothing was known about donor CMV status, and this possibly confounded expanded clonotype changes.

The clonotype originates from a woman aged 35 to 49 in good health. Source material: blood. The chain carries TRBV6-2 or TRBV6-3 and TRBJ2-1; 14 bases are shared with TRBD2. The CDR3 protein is CASSYAGLAGDNEQFF. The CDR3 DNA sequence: TGTGCCAGCAGTTACGCGGGACTAGCGGGGGACAATGAGCAGTTCTTC.